Listed here are 2 T cell receptor beta chains from one sample, sequenced in a study of cytomegalovirus exposure and HLA in healthy donors (dated by TCRdb to between 2016 and 2019). The library was built by means of the immunoSEQ multiplex PCR assay. For the multiplex PCR, a mixture combining 60 forward primers for TCR Vbeta segments and 13 reverse primers for TCR Jbeta segments was used. TCRdb retrieved this table from immuneACCESS and kept in-frame rearrangements only. Not all clones are present; in checked studies, unresolved V genes account for under half, and no reason is known for the remainder. The sample data list some 180,000 clones, and roughly 80% of these were observed just once. Jointly, the top ten make up about 2.6% of the sample. Sample: PBMCs. Receptors were obtained from a female donor in good health and CMV-seronegative.

This clone has just one count. This sequence joins TRBV27 and TRBJ1-1; 7 positions agree with TRBD1. Per germline, CDR1 MNHEY and CDR2 SMNVEV (reference sequence). V lost 3 bases to trimming and J lost 6 bases; unmatched junction nucleotides: 4. This CDR3 is 13 amino acids long. The CDR3 loop reads CASSFAGQAEAFF. CDR3 nucleotides: TGTGCCAGCAGTTTCGCAGGACAGGCTGAAGCTTTCTTT.

The CDR3 bases are TGTGCCAGCAGCTTAGATCTCGGCGGGGGGACAACCTACGAGCAGTACTTC. It codes for CASSLDLGGGTTYEQYF. The rearrangement joins TRBV11-3 to TRBJ2-7, with 8 bases lining up with TRBD2. V trimming: 0 bases; J trimming: 2 bases; junction bases outside the gene matches: 9. Germline CDR1 and CDR2: SGHNT and YENEEA. The CDR3 loop spans 17 amino acids.